The 16 T cell receptor beta chains below all came from one sample that was sequenced in a study of T cell responses to AZD1222 COVID-19 vaccine. Some clones are missing from TCRdb's copy, which holds only in-frame ones; the method was immunoSEQ multiplex PCR. The table includes around 130,000 clones, 75% to 95% detected once. The sequences come from peripheral blood, collected 28 days after the second AZD1222 dose. Receptor source: an adult who received the AZD1222 COVID-19 vaccine.

This clone was seen a single time. The chain employs TRBV5-1 and TRBJ1-1; 8 nucleotides match TRBD1. Germline trimming cut 3 bases from V and 7 bases from J; bases unmatched to any gene: 8. Germline assignment: CDR1 SGHRS and CDR2 YFSETQ. The CDR3 is made up of 14 amino acids. CDR3 residues: CASSSTGEGGEAFF. CDR3 DNA: TGCGCCAGCAGCTCGACAGGGGAAGGCGGTGAAGCTTTCTTT.

The V gene is TRBV9, the J gene TRBJ1-1; 8 bases line up with TRBD1. V shed 0 bases, J shed 6 bases, and the junction held 7 bases outside the gene matches. Per the germline V gene, CDR1 is SGDLS and CDR2 is YYNGEE. This CDR3 has 15 amino acids. DNA for the CDR3: TGTGCCAGCAGCGTAGGGGTGACAGGGGATTCTGAAGCTTTCTTT. It is translated as CASSVGVTGDSEAFF.

J is TRBJ2-3 and V is TRBV24-1; 8 positions agree with TRBD2. The V and J ends lost 6 bases and 5 bases, in that order; junction bases with no gene match: 6. The V gene's germline CDR1 is KGHDR and CDR2 SFDVKD. The CDR3 totals 14 residues. Written as DNA, the CDR3 is TGTGCCACCAGTTCAGCGGGAGAGAAAGATACGCAGTATTTT. It encodes CATSSAGEKDTQYF.

V gene TRBV28 combines with J gene TRBJ1-1; the D gene is possibly TRBD1 (5 bases). Trimming removed 7 bases at V and 8 bases at J, with 11 bases between. This CDR3 has 11 residues. CDR1 is MDHEN, CDR2 SYDVKM, per germline. CDR3 sequence (DNA): TGTGCCAGCAACATTCGACAGGAAGCTTTCTTT. It specifies CASNIRQEAFF. The entire variable domain, with the rest obtained from reference TRBV28 and TRBJ1-1, is as follows: DVKVTQSSRYLVKRTGEKVFLECVQDMDHENMFWYRQDPGLGLRLIYFSYDVKMKEKGDIPEGYSVSREKKERFSLILESASTNQTSMYLCASNIRQEAFFGQGTRLTVV.

The rearrangement uses TRBV9 and TRBJ1-2, with D possibly matching TRBD1 (5 bases). The CDR3 has 16 amino acids. Germline assignment: CDR1 SGDLS and CDR2 YYNGEE. V was clipped by 0 bases and J by 7 bases, with 19 bases between them. In DNA form, the CDR3 reads TGTGCCAGCAGCGTAGGGTCCGGCAGGGAAGTTGGTGGCTACACCTTC. It yields the protein CASSVGSGREVGGYTF.

The CDR3: CASSQGLAGGDTQYF. Written as DNA, the CDR3 is TGTGCCAGCAGCCAAGGGCTAGCGGGTGGGGATACGCAGTATTTT. V gene TRBV3-1 (or the pseudogene TRBV3-2) combines with J gene TRBJ2-3, with TRBD2 matching 8 bases. V shed 1 base and J 6 bases; nucleotides not matched to a gene: 6. The CDR3 is 15 residues long. Germline CDR1 reads LGHDT; CDR2 reads YNNKEL (reference sequence).

This rearrangement joins TRBV6-5 to TRBJ2-3; 9 positions match TRBD1. Germline CDR1 MNHEY, CDR2 SVGAGI. The V and J ends lost 6 bases and 2 bases, in that order; junction bases with no gene match: 3. The CDR3 runs 14 residues. The CDR3 sequence is CASRDRGLTDTQYF. The CDR3 bases are TGTGCCAGCAGGGACAGGGGCCTCACAGATACGCAGTATTTT.

The chain employs TRBV6-5 and TRBJ2-2; no definite D call. The V end was cut by 0 bases, the J end by 3 bases, with 11 bases between. CDR1 and CDR2 from the germline V gene are MNHEY and SVGAGI. The CDR3 loop spans 16 amino acids. The chain's CDR3 is CASSYSGGADTGELFF. CDR3 nucleotide sequence: TGTGCCAGCAGTTACTCGGGTGGCGCTGACACCGGGGAGCTGTTTTTT.

The gene calls are TRBV18 and TRBJ1-5, with 12 bases identical to TRBD1. The CDR3 has 16 amino acids. V trimming: 3 bases; J trimming: 3 bases; junction bases outside the gene matches: 3. The germline V gene encodes CDR1 KGHSH and CDR2 LQKENI. This CDR3 reads CASSPGTGGTNQPQHF. The CDR3 nucleotides are TGTGCCAGCTCACCCGGGACAGGGGGCACCAATCAGCCCCAGCATTTT.

The V call is TRBV7-2, the J call TRBJ2-6; a weak D match, TRBD1 (5 bases). The CDR3 consists of 13 residues. The V gene lost 5 bases and the J gene lost 9 bases, with 11 bases spanning the gap. CDR1 and CDR2 from the germline V gene are SGHTA and FQGNSA. The CDR3: CASSPGQGNVLTF. In DNA, the CDR3 is TGTGCCAGCAGCCCCGGTCAGGGCAACGTCCTGACTTTC.

This clone was detected once. Other nucleotide sequences in the sample specify the same CDR3. This chain's CDR3 is CASSPRGGDTEAFF. CDR3 in DNA: TGTGCCAGCTCACCCAGGGGAGGGGACACTGAAGCTTTCTTT. The chain joins TRBV18 to TRBJ1-1; weak D call: TRBD1 (6 bases). V lost 3 bases and J 3 bases, leaving 11 bases between the germline ends. The germline CDR1 and CDR2 sequences are KGHSH and LQKENI. This CDR3 comprises 14 residues.

The CDR3, as DNA: TGTGCCAGCAGCTCTCTTGGGCAGGCACTTGCTAGCAATCAGCCCCAGCATTTT. Translated, it gives CASSSLGQALASNQPQHF. The chain has TRBV5-5 and TRBJ1-5, with D hard to call. From germline, CDR1 is SGHKS and CDR2 YYEKEE (reference sequence). Trimming stripped 3 bases from V and 0 bases from J, with 19 bases between. The CDR3 has 18 amino acids.

CDR3 nucleotides: TGTGCCAGCAGCTCTGGGGGGGGCATCTATGGCTACACCTTC. It encodes CASSSGGGIYGYTF. The chain employs TRBV6-5 and TRBJ1-2, with a tentative D call TRBD1 (6 bases). CDR3 length: 14 amino acids. In germline, CDR1 is MNHEY, CDR2 SVGAGI. V lost 6 bases and J 4 bases, leaving 15 bases between the germline ends.

The V call is TRBV10-3, the J call TRBJ2-7; D may match TRBD1 or TRBD2 (7 bases each). The CDR3 loop spans 14 amino acids. Trimming stripped 10 bases from V and 1 base from J, with 17 bases between. CDR1 is ENHRY and CDR2 is SYGVKD in the germline V gene. CDR3 loop: CATSGEGASYEQYF. In DNA form, the CDR3 reads TGTGCCACCTCTGGGGAGGGGGCATCCTACGAGCAGTACTTC.

This clone was seen only a few times. The chain has TRBV2 and TRBJ1-2; TRBD1 is a possible D gene (5 bases). The CDR3 contains 11 residues. CDR1 is SNHLY and CDR2 is FYNNEI in the germline V gene. V lost 6 bases and J 7 bases, leaving 9 bases between the germline ends. The CDR3 DNA reads TGTGCCAGCAGCCTTCAGGGTGGCTACACCTTC. It encodes CASSLQGGYTF.

V and J are TRBV19 and TRBJ2-5, with TRBD1 as a possible D gene (6 bases). In germline, CDR1 is LNHDA, CDR2 SQIVND (reference sequence). Between the trimmed V and J ends, which lost 10 bases and 5 bases, there was a span of 20 bases. This CDR3 region has 14 residues. The CDR3 protein is CATDPGTPGETQYF. Written as DNA, the CDR3 is TGTGCCACCGATCCCGGGACACCAGGGGAGACCCAGTACTTC.